The rows below give T cell receptor beta chains drawn from one sample of a study of blood T cell repertoires in COVID-19. Generated by immunoSEQ multiplex PCR, the TCRdb table keeps only in-frame clones and is missing some. The profile shows approximately 98,000 clones, over 70% of them singletons. Sample: peripheral blood. Every receptor here comes from a woman older than 75 with acute or convalescent COVID-19. Both conserved end residues are part of each CDR3. The D gene is left open where the match is weak. Clone size is not always given. Where it is, it says once, few, many or a class for expanded clones.

v_call: TRBV5-1; d_call: .; clone_size: .; j_call: TRBJ2-3; cdr3_aa: CASSIGGEDTQYF; cdr3_nt: TGCGCCAGCAGCATCGGGGGAGAAGATACGCAGTATTTT
v_call: TRBV6-1; d_call: TRBD1; clone_size: .; j_call: TRBJ1-3; cdr3_aa: CASSELETGRNTIYF; cdr3_nt: TGTGCCAGCAGTGAGCTCGAGACAGGGAGGAACACCATATATTTT
v_call: TRBV5-1; d_call: TRBD1; clone_size: .; j_call: TRBJ1-4; cdr3_aa: CASSLGPGQGNEKLFF; cdr3_nt: TGCGCCAGCAGCTTGGGTCCGGGACAGGGGAATGAAAAACTGTTTTTT
v_call: TRBV7-2; d_call: .; clone_size: few; j_call: TRBJ1-1; cdr3_aa: CASRFLASHTEAFF; cdr3_nt: TGTGCCAGCAGGTTCCTAGCATCTCACACTGAAGCTTTCTTT
v_call: TRBV7-8; d_call: TRBD1; clone_size: .; j_call: TRBJ2-5; cdr3_aa: CASSLEGTGGRETQYF; cdr3_nt: TGTGCCAGCAGCTTAGAAGGGACAGGGGGGAGAGAGACCCAGTACTTC
v_call: TRBV12-3/TRBV12-4; d_call: .; clone_size: .; j_call: TRBJ1-5; cdr3_aa: CASSFPGDQPQHF; cdr3_nt: TGTGCCAGCAGTTTTCCAGGGGATCAGCCCCAGCATTTT
v_call: TRBV7-6; d_call: .; clone_size: .; j_call: TRBJ1-1; cdr3_aa: CASSSLGLRGRTEAFF; cdr3_nt: TGTGCCAGCAGCTCCCTGGGTCTTAGGGGAAGAACTGAAGCTTTCTTT
v_call: TRBV4-3; d_call: TRBD1; clone_size: .; j_call: TRBJ2-2; cdr3_aa: CASSQSGTGGTGELFF; cdr3_nt: TGCGCCAGCAGCCAGTCCGGGACAGGAGGTACCGGGGAGCTGTTTTTT
v_call: TRBV7-2; d_call: .; clone_size: .; j_call: TRBJ2-1; cdr3_aa: CASSLRQNTYNEQFF; cdr3_nt: TGTGCCAGCAGCTTGCGACAGAATACCTACAATGAGCAGTTCTTC
v_call: TRBV10-3; d_call: .; clone_size: few; j_call: TRBJ1-3; cdr3_aa: CAISEQGNTIYF; cdr3_nt: TGTGCCATCAGTGAACAGGGAAACACCATATATTTT
v_call: TRBV19; d_call: .; clone_size: .; j_call: TRBJ2-1; cdr3_aa: CASRIRTLKGDEQFF; cdr3_nt: TGTGCCAGTAGAATTAGGACTCTGAAGGGCGATGAGCAGTTCTTC
v_call: TRBV6-4; d_call: TRBD2; clone_size: .; j_call: TRBJ2-1; cdr3_aa: CASSLGSGTYNEQFF; cdr3_nt: TGTGCCAGCAGTTTGGGGAGCGGGACCTACAATGAGCAGTTCTTC
v_call: TRBV5-4; d_call: TRBD1; clone_size: .; j_call: TRBJ1-6; cdr3_aa: CASSSGQGGNSPLHF; cdr3_nt: TGTGCCAGCAGCTCCGGACAGGGCGGCAATTCACCCCTCCACTTT
v_call: TRBV5-6; d_call: TRBD2; clone_size: .; j_call: TRBJ2-7; cdr3_aa: CASRSTSGGSSKQYF; cdr3_nt: TGTGCCAGCAGGTCCACTAGCGGGGGGTCGTCCAAGCAGTACTTC
v_call: TRBV2; d_call: TRBD1; clone_size: .; j_call: TRBJ1-4; cdr3_aa: CASSGTGSEKLFF; cdr3_nt: TGTGCCAGCTCCGGGACAGGGAGTGAAAAACTGTTTTTT
v_call: TRBV11-2; d_call: .; clone_size: .; j_call: TRBJ1-3; cdr3_aa: CASSLEIPGISGNTIYF; cdr3_nt: TGTGCCAGCAGCTTAGAGATTCCGGGGATCTCTGGAAACACCATATATTTT
v_call: TRBV10-3; d_call: .; clone_size: .; j_call: TRBJ1-1; cdr3_aa: CAIGARNTEAFF; cdr3_nt: TGTGCCATAGGGGCGCGGAACACTGAAGCTTTCTTT
v_call: TRBV30; d_call: TRBD1; clone_size: .; j_call: TRBJ1-2; cdr3_aa: CACRTGKGYGYTF; cdr3_nt: TGTGCCTGTAGGACAGGGAAGGGCTATGGCTACACCTTC
v_call: TRBV18; d_call: .; clone_size: .; j_call: TRBJ2-2; cdr3_aa: CASSPFSSGELFF; cdr3_nt: TGTGCCAGCTCACCCTTCTCCTCCGGGGAGCTGTTTTTT
v_call: TRBV6-5; d_call: TRBD2; clone_size: .; j_call: TRBJ2-4; cdr3_aa: CASSVAGVVNIQYF; cdr3_nt: TGTGCCAGCAGCGTAGCGGGGGTGGTAAACATTCAGTACTTC
v_call: TRBV7-2; d_call: TRBD2; clone_size: .; j_call: TRBJ2-3; cdr3_aa: CASSQSGGADTQYF; cdr3_nt: TGTGCCAGCAGTCAGAGCGGGGGGGCAGATACGCAGTATTTT
v_call: TRBV4-3; d_call: .; clone_size: .; j_call: TRBJ1-1; cdr3_aa: CASSRTPNEAFF; cdr3_nt: TGCGCCAGCAGCCGAACCCCTAATGAAGCTTTCTTT
v_call: TRBV3-1/TRBV3-2; d_call: .; clone_size: once; j_call: TRBJ1-6; cdr3_aa: CASSQDYRSSPLHF; cdr3_nt: TGTGCCAGCAGCCAAGATTACCGGAGCTCACCCCTCCACTTT
v_call: TRBV20-1; d_call: .; clone_size: .; j_call: TRBJ2-3; cdr3_aa: CSATGVDTQYF; cdr3_nt: TGCAGTGCTACAGGGGTAGATACGCAGTATTTT
v_call: TRBV19; d_call: TRBD1; clone_size: .; j_call: TRBJ2-2; cdr3_aa: CASRIGTGLSPGELFF; cdr3_nt: TGTGCCAGTAGGATCGGGACAGGGTTATCACCCGGGGAGCTGTTTTTT
v_call: TRBV19; d_call: .; clone_size: .; j_call: TRBJ1-1; cdr3_aa: CASSIGGVRVTEAFF; cdr3_nt: TGTGCCAGTAGTATAGGGGGGGTGAGGGTCACTGAAGCTTTCTTT
v_call: TRBV4-2; d_call: .; clone_size: .; j_call: TRBJ1-1; cdr3_aa: CASSRTGGSEAFF; cdr3_nt: TGTGCCAGCAGCCGCACAGGAGGGTCTGAAGCTTTCTTT
v_call: TRBV19; d_call: TRBD1; clone_size: .; j_call: TRBJ2-6; cdr3_aa: CAVTGAGANVLTF; cdr3_nt: TGTGCCGTTACAGGGGCTGGGGCCAACGTCCTGACTTTC
v_call: TRBV5-6; d_call: TRBD1; clone_size: few; j_call: TRBJ1-2; cdr3_aa: CASSLGQGDYGYTF; cdr3_nt: TGTGCCAGCAGCTTGGGACAGGGGGACTATGGCTACACCTTC
v_call: TRBV28; d_call: .; clone_size: .; j_call: TRBJ1-4; cdr3_aa: CASTRQLNEKLFF; cdr3_nt: TGTGCCAGCACTCGACAGCTAAATGAAAAACTGTTTTTT
v_call: TRBV7-2; d_call: TRBD2; clone_size: .; j_call: TRBJ2-3; cdr3_aa: CASSFGGGGRGADTQYF; cdr3_nt: TGTGCCAGCAGCTTCGGCGGTGGCGGGAGGGGTGCAGATACGCAGTATTTT
v_call: TRBV9; d_call: TRBD1; clone_size: .; j_call: TRBJ2-6; cdr3_aa: CASSIPTGPGANVLTF; cdr3_nt: TGTGCCAGCAGCATCCCGACAGGGCCTGGGGCCAACGTCCTGACTTTC
v_call: TRBV5-1; d_call: TRBD2; clone_size: .; j_call: TRBJ2-3; cdr3_aa: CASSPSGPSTDTQYF; cdr3_nt: TGCGCCAGCAGCCCTAGCGGGCCAAGCACAGATACGCAGTATTTT
v_call: TRBV10-3; d_call: TRBD1; clone_size: .; j_call: TRBJ2-2; cdr3_aa: CAISPGTGTTGELFF; cdr3_nt: TGTGCCATCAGCCCAGGGACAGGGACCACCGGGGAGCTGTTTTTT
v_call: TRBV20-1; d_call: .; clone_size: .; j_call: TRBJ1-1; cdr3_aa: CSASTVFMNTEAFF; cdr3_nt: TGCAGTGCTAGTACGGTCTTCATGAACACTGAAGCTTTCTTT
v_call: TRBV2; d_call: TRBD1; clone_size: .; j_call: TRBJ1-2; cdr3_aa: CASSGGQDYGYTF; cdr3_nt: TGTGCCAGCAGTGGGGGACAGGACTATGGCTACACCTTC
v_call: TRBV6-5; d_call: .; clone_size: .; j_call: TRBJ1-5; cdr3_aa: CASSYDRTSNQPQHF; cdr3_nt: TGTGCCAGCAGTTACGACAGAACTAGCAATCAGCCCCAGCATTTT
v_call: TRBV18; d_call: TRBD2; clone_size: .; j_call: TRBJ2-1; cdr3_aa: CASSPPLAGGRSYNEQFF; cdr3_nt: TGTGCCAGCTCACCACCCCTAGCGGGGGGGCGGAGTTACAATGAGCAGTTCTTC
v_call: TRBV7-8; d_call: TRBD1; clone_size: .; j_call: TRBJ1-6; cdr3_aa: CASSFSGDRATYNSPLHF; cdr3_nt: TGTGCCAGCAGCTTTTCTGGGGACAGGGCCACCTATAATTCACCCCTCCACTTT
v_call: TRBV28; d_call: TRBD1; clone_size: .; j_call: TRBJ1-6; cdr3_aa: CASSPTGDMNSPLHF; cdr3_nt: TGTGCCAGCAGCCCGACAGGGGACATGAATTCACCCCTCCACTTT
v_call: TRBV5-6; d_call: .; clone_size: few; j_call: TRBJ1-1; cdr3_aa: CASSYTTAEAFF; cdr3_nt: TGTGCCAGCAGTTATACGACAGCGGAAGCTTTCTTT
v_call: TRBV3-1/TRBV3-2; d_call: TRBD1; clone_size: .; j_call: TRBJ1-5; cdr3_aa: CASSQGTGYQPQHF; cdr3_nt: TGTGCCAGCAGCCAAGGGACAGGATATCAGCCCCAGCATTTT
v_call: TRBV28; d_call: .; clone_size: .; j_call: TRBJ1-5; cdr3_aa: CASSRLGGQPQHF; cdr3_nt: TGTGCCAGCAGCCGCCTCGGGGGTCAGCCCCAGCATTTT
v_call: TRBV18; d_call: TRBD1; clone_size: few; j_call: TRBJ1-1; cdr3_aa: CASSLLGQGDTEAFF; cdr3_nt: TGTGCCAGCTCACTTCTGGGACAGGGAGACACTGAAGCTTTCTTT
v_call: TRBV5-1; d_call: .; clone_size: .; j_call: TRBJ2-5; cdr3_aa: CASSLDREGIQTQYF; cdr3_nt: TGCGCCAGCAGCTTGGACAGGGAGGGGATACAGACCCAGTACTTC
v_call: TRBV11-2; d_call: TRBD1; clone_size: once; j_call: TRBJ1-3; cdr3_aa: CASSLGQGFSGNTIYF; cdr3_nt: TGTGCCAGCAGCTTAGGACAGGGGTTCTCTGGAAACACCATATATTTT
v_call: TRBV14; d_call: .; clone_size: .; j_call: TRBJ1-6; cdr3_aa: CASSLQYSYNSPLHF; cdr3_nt: TGTGCCAGCAGCCTGCAGTACTCCTATAATTCACCCCTCCACTTT
v_call: TRBV29-1; d_call: .; clone_size: few; j_call: TRBJ1-1; cdr3_aa: CSAFRGGNTEAFF; cdr3_nt: TGCAGCGCCTTCCGGGGGGGGAACACTGAAGCTTTCTTT
v_call: TRBV3-1/TRBV3-2; d_call: TRBD1; clone_size: .; j_call: TRBJ2-4; cdr3_aa: CASSYYRGLREVLTLLAKNIQYF; cdr3_nt: TGTGCCAGCAGCTATTACAGGGGGTTAAGAGAAGTACTTACACTACTAGCCAAAAACATTCAGTACTTC
v_call: TRBV4-1; d_call: TRBD2; clone_size: .; j_call: TRBJ2-7; cdr3_aa: CASSQEMTSGGYEQYF; cdr3_nt: TGCGCCAGCAGCCAAGAAATGACTAGCGGGGGCTACGAGCAGTACTTC